This T cell receptor beta chain appears in the sequencing data of a study of tissue T cells after allogeneic stem cell transplantation. Findings of the study overall: Motif-based clustering found tissue-specific repertoire signatures shared across patients, though few clones were shared. In patients and mice, blood and spleen missed much of tissue repertoire. Sampling depth was limited, and the cohort was small and clinically varied.

Documented time point: mouse harvest day 14 after allogeneic transplant. The graft held 10^6 splenic CD5+ T cells and 10^7 T-cell-depleted bone marrow cells. This mouse GVHD model was MHC-mismatched B6 to BALB/c, profiled day 7 or 14. TCRdb's copy holds only in-frame clones and misses some; the assay was immunoSEQ multiplex PCR. The repertoire holds thousands of clones, with 30% to 35% as singletons. This CDR3 comprises 14 residues. V was pared by 5 bases and J by 0 bases, with 8 bases between. Germline CDR1 reads KGHPV; CDR2 reads FQNQEV (reference sequence). This clone is medium-sized within its sample. Its cognate antigen is unknown. Mouse names are used for the genes. The read gets to within 1 residue of the CDR3 end, and the germline J gene fills in the rest.

The V and J genes are TRBV26 and TRBJ1-3; weak D call: TRBD1 (6 bases). This clonotype was obtained from a female BALB/c mouse given C57BL/6 T cells with graft-versus-host disease after an allogeneic hematopoietic cell transplant. Sample: skin. The covered CDR3 bases are TGTGCCAGCAGTAGGGACATTTCTGGAAATACGCTCTAT. Translation: CASSRDISGNTLY. The complete CDR3 sequence is CASSRDISGNTLYF.